The next 32 T cell receptor beta chains were all read from a single sample in a study of control samples from healthy donors and cancer patients. Using immunoSEQ multiplex PCR, the repertoire was profiled, and TCRdb retains in-frame clones only, with some absent. Found here are a few hundred thousand clones, 90% of them singletons; the top ten hold 6% to 7%. Sequencing input: PBMCs. These TCRs come from a man aged 40-49 years with head and neck cancer.

This clone has only a few counts. The chain combines TRBV14 with TRBJ2-1, with D maybe TRBD2 (6 bases). The CDR3 contains 11 residues. Germline loops: CDR1 SGHDN, CDR2 FVKESK. The V end was cut by 4 bases, the J end by 10 bases, with 8 bases between. The CDR3 nucleotides are TGTGCCAGCAGCCGGGGGAGGGAGCAGTTCTTC. Protein: CASSRGREQFF.

The chain is built from TRBV14 and TRBJ2-5, with 9 bases matching TRBD2. The CDR3 loop spans 15 amino acids. The germline V gene encodes CDR1 SGHDN and CDR2 FVKESK. V lost 3 bases and J lost 6; bases outside the gene matches: 8. CDR3 amino acids: CASSQGLAGRKTQYF. DNA of the CDR3: TGTGCCAGCAGCCAGGGGCTAGCGGGGAGAAAGACCCAGTACTTC.

With respect to this clone: The same CDR3 also results from other DNA sequences found in this sample. The genes are TRBV11-2 and TRBJ1-1, with D perhaps TRBD1 (6 bases). The CDR3 is made up of 15 amino acids. V shed 0 bases and J shed 1 base, with 9 bases lying between them. The germline V gene has CDR1 SGHAT and CDR2 FQNNGV. CDR3 bases: TGTGCCAGCAGCTTAGAGACAGGACCGAACACTGAAGCTTTCTTT. Its translation: CASSLETGPNTEAFF.

This clone was picked up many times. V and J are TRBV2 and TRBJ1-2; D not resolved. CDR1 and CDR2 from the germline V gene are SNHLY and FYNNEI. The CDR3 length is 13 residues. V was pared by 5 bases and J by 2 bases, with 9 bases between. Here the CDR3 DNA reads TGTGCCAGCAGTTGGTTAGGGAACTATGGCTACACCTTC. Its translation is CASSWLGNYGYTF.

V is TRBV9 and J is TRBJ2-4; D uncertain. V lost 0 bases and J lost 0, with 7 bases in between. The germline gives CDR1 SGDLS, CDR2 YYNGEE. The CDR3 is 15 residues long. CDR3 sequence: CASSVEQGAKNIQYF. For the CDR3, the DNA is TGTGCCAGCAGCGTAGAGCAAGGAGCCAAAAACATTCAGTACTTC.

The chain uses TRBV5-1 and TRBJ2-3; the match to TRBD2 covers 9 bases. V was clipped by 2 bases and J by 4 bases; unmatched bases: 14. CDR3 length: 18 amino acids. Germline V gives CDR1 SGHRS, CDR2 YFSETQ. CDR3 in amino acids: CASSFSGSDLRGADTQYF. CDR3 bases: TGCGCCAGCAGCTTTAGCGGGAGCGACTTAAGGGGGGCAGATACGCAGTATTTT.

This chain links TRBV5-6 with TRBJ1-5; D gene uncertain. Germline V lookup: CDR1 SGHDT, CDR2 YYEEEE. V lost 0 bases, J lost 0 bases, and 7 bases lay in between. This CDR3 has 15 residues. The CDR3 DNA is TGTGCCAGCAGCTTGGGCGGGTATAGCAATCAGCCCCAGCATTTT. This sequence encodes CASSLGGYSNQPQHF.

V is TRBV10-3 and J is TRBJ2-5; D unresolved. CDR3 length equals 12 residues. Germline V gene lookup returns CDR1 ENHRY and CDR2 SYGVKD. The V gene lost 0 bases and the J gene lost 2 bases, with 1 base spanning the gap. CDR3 sequence (DNA): TGTGCCATCAGTGAGTCTCAAGAGACCCAGTACTTC. It is translated as CAISESQETQYF.

This clone was detected a few times. This chain links TRBV6-2 or TRBV6-3 with TRBJ1-2; D is uncertain. CDR1 and CDR2 (germline): MNHEY, SVGEGT. This CDR3 is built from 11 residues. Deletions cut 5 bases from V and 10 bases from J, with 11 bases between. The CDR3 region is CASSQTWNYTF. CDR3 coding DNA: TGTGCCAGCAGTCAGACGTGGAACTACACCTTC.

The table lists this clone with a few counts. The chain carries TRBV5-1 and TRBJ1-1, with TRBD1 matching over 8 bases. The CDR3 length is 15 residues. The V gene end was trimmed by 4 bases and the J gene end by 2 bases; junction bases not matched to a gene: 7. CDR1 is SGHRS, CDR2 YFSETQ, per germline. CDR3 in amino acids: CASSPGQGPNTEAFF. CDR3 in DNA: TGCGCCAGCAGCCCCGGACAGGGACCTAACACTGAAGCTTTCTTT.

This clone was seen just once. This chain connects TRBV19 to TRBJ2-7; D may be TRBD1 (6 bases). V was trimmed by 6 bases and J by 6 bases, leaving 12 bases between them. The CDR3 runs to 12 residues. The germline V gene encodes CDR1 LNHDA and CDR2 SQIVND (reference sequence). The chain's CDR3 is CASSTRGSEQYF. Written as DNA, the CDR3 is TGTGCCAGTAGCACCAGGGGCAGCGAGCAGTACTTC.

This sequence joins TRBV29-1 and TRBJ1-2, with D possibly being TRBD1 (5 bases). Germline values: CDR1 SQVTM, CDR2 ANQGSEA. This CDR3 region has 14 residues. The ends were cut back, 4 bases at V and 6 bases at J, with 18 bases in the middle. CDR3 sequence: CSVARPVGGNGYTF. The CDR3 coding sequence is TGCAGCGTTGCCCGTCCTGTTGGGGGGAATGGCTACACCTTC.

The rearrangement uses TRBV7-9 and TRBJ1-1; D is unresolved. Per the germline V gene, CDR1 is SEHNR and CDR2 is FQNEAQ (reference sequence). This CDR3 is 11 amino acids long. V was shortened by 5 bases and J by 11 bases, with 12 bases between the two germline ends. Here the CDR3 DNA reads TGTGCCAGCAGCGGGATTGTGGGGGCTTTCTTT. The encoded protein is CASSGIVGAFF.

V and J are TRBV5-4 and TRBJ2-1, with 9 bases identical to TRBD1. Trimming took 3 bases from V and 2 from J; bases not matched to a gene: 6. Per germline, CDR1 SGHNT and CDR2 YYREEE (reference sequence). This CDR3 region has 16 residues. Here the CDR3 reads CASSSLRQGAYNEQFF. The CDR3 DNA is TGTGCCAGCAGCTCCCTCAGACAGGGGGCCTACAATGAGCAGTTCTTC.

The J gene is TRBJ1-5, the V gene TRBV19; D is uncertain. Germline CDR1 reads LNHDA; CDR2 reads SQIVND (reference sequence). V lost 6 bases and J 7 bases, leaving 19 bases between the germline ends. The CDR3 is made up of 15 amino acids. The CDR3 loop reads CASSPRVRRGQPQHF. CDR3 DNA: TGTGCCAGTAGCCCCCGAGTAAGGCGGGGACAGCCCCAGCATTTT.

V usage is TRBV15 and J usage is TRBJ2-1; TRBD2 matches at 14 bases. CDR1 and CDR2 (germline): LNHNV, YYDKDF (reference sequence). J was trimmed by 9 bases and V by 4 bases; bases with no gene match: 2. There are 14 residues in the CDR3. CDR3 nucleotides: TGTGCCACCAGCACGGGGACTAGCGGGAGTGAGCAGTTCTTC. Translation: CATSTGTSGSEQFF. The full variable domain, completed using reference TRBV15 and TRBJ2-1, is DAMVIQNPRYQVTQFGKPVTLSCSQTLNHNVMYWYQQKSSQAPKLLFHYYDKDFNNEADTPDNFQSRRPNTSFCFLDIRSPGLGDTAMYLCATSTGTSGSEQFFGPGTRLTVL.

The table lists this clone with a count of one. In nucleotides, the CDR3 is TGTGCCAGCAGCCGCCGGGACAGGGGATCCGGGGAGCTGTTTTTT. Translating it yields CASSRRDRGSGELFF. This chain uses TRBV27 with TRBJ2-2; 10 nucleotides align to TRBD1. The germline V gene encodes CDR1 MNHEY and CDR2 SMNVEV (reference sequence). This CDR3 is built from 15 residues. Losses at the gene ends were 6 bases for V and 6 bases for J; bases not matched to a gene: 7.

As DNA, the CDR3 is TGTGCCAGCAGATCCGGACAGAACTATGGCTACACCTTC. Its protein is CASRSGQNYGYTF. This rearrangement joins TRBV6-5 to TRBJ1-2; tentatively, D is TRBD1 (6 bases). The CDR3 has 13 amino acids. From germline, CDR1 is MNHEY and CDR2 SVGAGI. V gave up 6 bases and J gave up 2 bases, with 10 bases separating them.

The chain links TRBV5-4 to TRBJ2-1; 11 bases align to TRBD2. CDR1 SGHNT and CDR2 YYREEE come from the germline V gene (reference sequence). The CDR3 length is 14 residues. V was pared by 4 bases and J by 6 bases, with 3 bases of the junction left unmatched. DNA for the CDR3: TGTGCCAGCAGCGGTAGCGGGAGGGGCAATGAGCAGTTCTTC. It specifies CASSGSGRGNEQFF.

V usage is TRBV6-2 or TRBV6-3 and J usage is TRBJ2-6, with D uncertain. The length of the CDR3 is 16 residues. Deletions cut 5 bases from V and 0 bases from J, with 11 bases between. Germline CDR1 and CDR2: MNHEY and SVGEGT. DNA for the CDR3: TGTGCCAGCAGTAACGGTCGGAGCTCTGGGGCCAACGTCCTGACTTTC. This encodes CASSNGRSSGANVLTF.

The rearrangement joins TRBV7-6 to TRBJ1-1; no reliable D call. The CDR3 loop spans 16 amino acids. Germline assignment: CDR1 SGHVS and CDR2 FNYEAQ. Trimming stripped 1 base from V and 4 bases from J, with 16 bases between. CDR3 DNA: TGTGCCAGCAGCTTAGAGCAGGCGTTGAGGTCCACTGAAGCTTTCTTT. Protein product: CASSLEQALRSTEAFF.

This chain joins TRBV5-1 and TRBJ1-5; perhaps TRBD1 as D (6 bases). Germline V gene lookup returns CDR1 SGHRS and CDR2 YFSETQ. This CDR3 is 15 amino acids long. V lost 0 bases and J 6 bases, leaving 13 bases between the germline ends. CDR3 in amino acids: CASSLVAGEGQPQHF. DNA of the CDR3: TGCGCCAGCAGCTTGGTTGCAGGGGAGGGTCAGCCCCAGCATTTT.

The chain links TRBV6-2 or TRBV6-3 to TRBJ2-2, with D possibly being TRBD2 (6 bases). The length of the CDR3 is 14 residues. V was trimmed by 2 bases and J by 6 bases, leaving 10 bases between them. From germline, CDR1 is MNHEY and CDR2 SVGEGT. CDR3: CASSYVEGPGELFF. The CDR3 nucleotides are TGTGCCAGCAGTTACGTGGAGGGGCCCGGGGAGCTGTTTTTT.

The rearrangement joins TRBV7-9 to TRBJ2-4; a weak D match, TRBD1 (6 bases). Trimming took 5 bases from V and 7 from J, leaving 15 bases between them. The CDR3 length is 14 residues. Germline CDR1 SEHNR, CDR2 FQNEAQ (reference sequence). CDR3: CASSPGQGLNIQYF. The CDR3 DNA reads TGTGCCAGCAGCCCCGGGCAGGGGTTGAACATTCAGTACTTC.

This chain uses TRBV5-5 with TRBJ2-3; perhaps D is TRBD1 or TRBD2 (5 bases each). The CDR3 sequence is 16 residues long. Between the trimmed V and J ends, which lost 9 bases and 2 bases, there was a span of 22 bases. Germline V gene lookup returns CDR1 SGHKS and CDR2 YYEKEE (reference sequence). The CDR3 DNA reads TGTGCCACTCTCCCCAGGTGGGGACCCAACACAGATACGCAGTATTTT. Translating gives CATLPRWGPNTDTQYF.

In DNA, the CDR3 is TGTGCCAGCAGCCTAGGGAGCTTCACTGGAAACACCATATATTTT. It translates to CASSLGSFTGNTIYF. The rearrangement uses TRBV5-6 and TRBJ1-3; D not certain. The V gene lost 4 bases and the J gene lost 2 bases, with 13 bases spanning the gap. This CDR3 contains 15 residues. From germline, CDR1 is SGHDT and CDR2 YYEEEE. Variable domain in full (rest from reference TRBV5-6 and TRBJ1-3): DAGVTQSPTHLIKTRGQQVTLRCSPKSGHDTVSWYQQALGQGPQFIFQYYEEEERQRGNFPDRFSGHQFPNYSSELNVNALLLGDSALYLCASSLGSFTGNTIYFGEGSWLTVV.

This chain connects TRBV5-1 to TRBJ2-3, with 7 bases fitting TRBD2. CDR1 and CDR2 (germline): SGHRS, YFSETQ. V shed 1 base, J shed 0 bases, and the junction held 8 bases outside the gene matches. The CDR3 is 17 residues long. The CDR3 loop is CASSLLRAGSSTDTQYF. CDR3 sequence (DNA): TGCGCCAGCAGCTTGTTACGAGCGGGGTCGAGCACAGATACGCAGTATTTT. The full variable domain, rest sourced from reference TRBV5-1 and TRBJ2-3, is KAGVTQTPRYLIKTRGQQVTLSCSPISGHRSVSWYQQTPGQGLQFLFEYFSETQRNKGNFPGRFSGRQFSNSRSEMNVSTLELGDSALYLCASSLLRAGSSTDTQYFGPGTRLTVL.

V usage is TRBV7-2 and J usage is TRBJ2-7, with 15 bases aligning to TRBD2. The length of the CDR3 is 15 residues. Germline CDR1 and CDR2: SGHTA and FQGNSA. Unmatched junction bases numbered 4, after V lost 3 bases and J lost 7 bases. The CDR3 DNA reads as TGTGCCAGCAGCTTCTCCGGGACTAGCGGGAGGGAGCAGTACTTC. Its protein product is CASSFSGTSGREQYF. Full variable domain (remainder filled in from reference TRBV7-2 and TRBJ2-7): GAGVSQSPSNKVTEKGKDVELRCDPISGHTALYWYRQSLGQGLEFLIYFQGNSAPDKSGLPSDRFSAERTGGSVSTLTIQRTQQEDSAVYLCASSFSGTSGREQYFGPGTRLTVT.

The chain links TRBV24-1 to TRBJ2-3; D perhaps matches TRBD2 (5 bases). Germline lookup yields CDR1 KGHDR and CDR2 SFDVKD. This CDR3 comprises 13 residues. V was clipped by 9 bases and J by 3 bases, with 12 bases between them. The CDR3 DNA reads as TGTGCCACCTCTATAGAGGGAACAGATACGCAGTATTTT. Translation gives CATSIEGTDTQYF.

The genes are TRBV9 and TRBJ1-2; D gene uncertain. CDR1 and CDR2 from the germline V gene are SGDLS and YYNGEE. V lost 0 bases, J lost 7 bases, and 7 bases lay in between. This CDR3 is built from 12 residues. This CDR3 reads CASSVGAGGYTF. The CDR3 DNA follows: TGTGCCAGCAGCGTAGGGGCAGGTGGCTACACCTTC.

This rearrangement joins TRBV27 to TRBJ1-1; D not certain. The CDR3 totals 14 residues. Trimming shortened V by 3 bases and J by 0 bases, and 8 bases separated the two germline ends. Per germline, CDR1 MNHEY and CDR2 SMNVEV (reference sequence). The CDR3 is CASSFRGLNTEAFF. As DNA, the CDR3 is TGTGCCAGCAGTTTTCGGGGTCTGAACACTGAAGCTTTCTTT.

J is TRBJ1-5 and V is TRBV15; D gene uncertain. The CDR3 spans 15 residues. CDR1 LNHNV and CDR2 YYDKDF come from the germline V gene (reference sequence). V gave up 5 bases and J gave up 0 bases, with 11 bases separating them. The CDR3 bases are TGTGCCACCAGCGATTCGATTATTAGCAATCAGCCCCAGCATTTT. It translates to CATSDSIISNQPQHF.